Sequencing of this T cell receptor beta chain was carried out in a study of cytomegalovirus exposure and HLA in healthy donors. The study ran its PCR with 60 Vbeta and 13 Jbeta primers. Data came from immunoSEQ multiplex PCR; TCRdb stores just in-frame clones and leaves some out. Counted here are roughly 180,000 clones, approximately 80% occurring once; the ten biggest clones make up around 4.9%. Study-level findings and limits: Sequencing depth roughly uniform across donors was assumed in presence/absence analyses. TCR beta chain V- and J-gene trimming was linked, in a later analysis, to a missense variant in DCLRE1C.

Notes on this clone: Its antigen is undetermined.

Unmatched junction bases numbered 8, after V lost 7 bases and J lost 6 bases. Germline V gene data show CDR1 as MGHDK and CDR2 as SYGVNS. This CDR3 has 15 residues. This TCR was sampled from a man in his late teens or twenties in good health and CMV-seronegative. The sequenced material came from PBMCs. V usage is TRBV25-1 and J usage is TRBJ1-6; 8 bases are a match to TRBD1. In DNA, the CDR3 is TGTGCCAGCACCTCTGGGACAGGAGGTAATTCACCCCTCCACTTT. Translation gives CASTSGTGGNSPLHF. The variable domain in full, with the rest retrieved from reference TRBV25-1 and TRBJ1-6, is EADIYQTPRYLVIGTGKKITLECSQTMGHDKMYWYQQDPGMELHLIHYSYGVNSTEKGDLSSESTVSRIRTEHFPLTLESARPSHTSQYLCASTSGTGGNSPLHFGNGTRLTVT.